This T cell receptor (beta chain) was sequenced during a study of T cell responses to AZD1222 COVID-19 vaccine. The protocol was immunoSEQ multiplex PCR, while the TCRdb copy is restricted to in-frame clones and leaves out a portion. The data show about 140,000 clones, 88% seen once. V lost 8 bases to trimming and J lost 2 bases, with 13 bases between them. This CDR3 is built from 14 residues. CDR1 is PRHDT, CDR2 FYEKMQ, per germline (reference sequence). The material sequenced was peripheral blood, taken on day 0 of AZD1222 vaccination. The chain is built from TRBV13 and TRBJ1-3; D uncertain. The origin of this receptor is an adult in good health. CDR3 DNA: TGTGCCAGCCTCCGTAGAAACGCTGGAAACACCATATATTTT. Translating gives CASLRRNAGNTIYF. The whole variable domain, remainder taken from reference TRBV13 and TRBJ1-3, is AAGVIQSPRHLIKEKRETATLKCYPIPRHDTVYWYQQGPGQDPQFLISFYEKMQSDKGSIPDRFSAQQFSDYHSELNMSSLELGDSALYFCASLRRNAGNTIYFGEGSWLTVV.